These T cell receptor beta chains were read from a single sample in a study of cytomegalovirus exposure and HLA in healthy donors. Profiled with immunoSEQ multiplex PCR; TCRdb holds only in-frame clones, not every one. The sample contains about 150,000 clones, nearly 80% of which appear only once. The sequenced sample consisted of PBMCs. These receptors were obtained from a woman aged 25 to 39 in good health and CMV-seronegative. Each CDR3 is given with its conserved first and last residue. The D gene is left open where the match is weak. Rows give clone size only sometimes, using once, few, many, or a class for an expanded clone.

>TRBD1|TRBV29-1|.|TRBJ1-2
CSVGVAPGRGNYGYTF
TGCAGCGTTGGGGTAGCCCCGGGCAGGGGGAACTATGGCTACACCTTC
>TRBD1|TRBV7-6|.|TRBJ1-1
CASSLLQGANTEAFF
TGTGCCAGCAGCTTGCTACAGGGGGCGAACACTGAAGCTTTCTTT
>.|TRBV6-1|.|TRBJ1-2
CASSEGPDYGYTF
TGTGCCAGCAGTGAAGGCCCAGACTATGGCTACACCTTC
>TRBD2|TRBV27|.|TRBJ2-5
CASSLQGLAQETQYF
TGTGCCAGCAGTTTACAAGGACTAGCTCAAGAGACCCAGTACTTC
>.|TRBV6-1|once|TRBJ1-4
CASSEVRRTNEKLFF
TGTGCCAGCAGTGAAGTCCGGAGGACTAATGAAAAACTGTTTTTT
>.|TRBV18|.|TRBJ1-1
CASSLDRDNTEAFF
TGTGCCAGCTCACTGGACCGGGATAACACTGAAGCTTTCTTT
>TRBD1|TRBV11-2|.|TRBJ2-3
CASSLVGGGADTQYF
TGTGCCAGCAGCTTAGTAGGGGGCGGAGCAGATACGCAGTATTTT
>.|TRBV10-1|.|TRBJ1-1
CASSPTAANTEAFF
TGCGCCAGCAGTCCAACAGCGGCGAACACTGAAGCTTTCTTT
>TRBD1|TRBV5-6|.|TRBJ1-2
CASSFTGGDGYTF
TGTGCCAGCAGCTTCACAGGGGGTGATGGCTACACCTTC
>TRBD2|TRBV29-1|.|TRBJ2-3
CSVEGLAGGTDTQYF
TGCAGCGTTGAGGGACTAGCGGGAGGCACAGATACGCAGTATTTT
>TRBD1|TRBV10-3|.|TRBJ2-7
CAISPPPGTGAREQYF
TGTGCCATCAGTCCACCACCCGGGACAGGCGCCCGCGAGCAGTACTTC
>TRBD2|TRBV4-2|.|TRBJ2-2
CASSQDSTSGGPTGELFF
TGTGCCAGCAGCCAAGATTCAACTAGCGGGGGACCCACCGGGGAGCTGTTTTTT
>TRBD2|TRBV7-9|few|TRBJ2-1
CASSILAGGYNEQFF
TGTGCCAGCAGCATACTAGCGGGGGGATACAATGAGCAGTTCTTC
>TRBD1|TRBV6-6|.|TRBJ2-2
CASSTGQGAIGELFF
TGTGCCAGCAGTACGGGACAGGGGGCGATCGGGGAGCTGTTTTTT
>.|TRBV2|.|TRBJ1-6
CASRGSTGSSPLHF
TGTGCCAGCAGGGGGTCGACGGGGTCTTCACCCCTCCACTTT
>TRBD2|TRBV9|.|TRBJ2-7
CASSVGLAAGEQYF
TGTGCCAGCAGCGTAGGACTAGCTGCCGGCGAGCAGTACTTC
>TRBD2|TRBV25-1|.|TRBJ2-1
CASSERNSGGGKNEQFF
TGTGCCAGCAGTGAAAGGAATAGCGGGGGGGGGAAAAATGAGCAGTTCTTC
>.|TRBV5-1|once|TRBJ2-3
CASSLTGSDTQYF
TGCGCCAGCAGCTTGACAGGGTCGGATACGCAGTATTTT
>.|TRBV19|few|TRBJ2-2
CASKTGGVTGELFF
TGTGCCAGTAAAACAGGGGGGGTTACCGGGGAGCTGTTTTTT
>.|TRBV11-1|.|TRBJ1-2
CASRSDRNYGYTF
TGTGCCAGCAGATCGGACAGAAACTATGGCTACACCTTC